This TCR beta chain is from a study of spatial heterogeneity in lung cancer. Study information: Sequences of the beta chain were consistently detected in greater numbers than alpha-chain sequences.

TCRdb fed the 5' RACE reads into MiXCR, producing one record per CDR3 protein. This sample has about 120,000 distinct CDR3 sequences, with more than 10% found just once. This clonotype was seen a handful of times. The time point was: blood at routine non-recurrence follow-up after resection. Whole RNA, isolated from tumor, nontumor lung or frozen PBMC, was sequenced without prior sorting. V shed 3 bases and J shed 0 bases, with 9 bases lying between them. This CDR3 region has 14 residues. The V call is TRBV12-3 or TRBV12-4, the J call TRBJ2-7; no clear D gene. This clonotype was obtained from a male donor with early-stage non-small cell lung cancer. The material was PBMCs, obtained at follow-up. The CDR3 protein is CASSLRPDSYEQYF. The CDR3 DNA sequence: TGTGCCAGCAGTTTGAGGCCGGACTCCTACGAGCAGTACTTC.